This T cell receptor beta chain was observed in a study of blood T cell repertoires in COVID-19. Whole-study context: The United States, Italy and Spain were the sources of the acute and convalescent COVID-19 samples. In each case, the material was cDNA or gDNA derived from T cells, B-cell-depleted T cells, or PBMCs.

All enrollees were about 18 to 100 years old and from under 25 US areas. Donors were grouped by their self-reported clinical history. Method: immunoSEQ multiplex PCR; TCRdb's copy keeps in-frame clones and lacks some. The sample yields hundreds of thousands of clones, about 91% seen once. V lost 3 bases and J 4 bases, leaving 9 bases between the germline ends. The CDR3 sequence is 13 residues long. Germline V gene data show CDR1 as KGHSH and CDR2 as LQKENI. This sequence was found in a woman aged 40 to 55 with acute COVID-19. The material sequenced was PBMCs or T cells enriched from blood (not recorded which). This chain uses TRBV18 with TRBJ1-1; D may be TRBD1 (5 bases). CDR3 loop: CASSPGLGTEAFF. DNA for the CDR3: TGTGCCAGCTCACCGGGGCTGGGCACTGAAGCTTTCTTT.